This T cell receptor (beta chain) was found in a study of cytomegalovirus exposure and HLA in healthy donors. Study information: Genotyping showed 75% to 90% of over 350 donors falling in the Caucasian-associated ancestry cluster.

Study conclusions and caveats: Reportedly, TCR beta sequences accurately predicted HLA-A and HLA-B alleles in most subjects.

The CDR3 loop spans 15 amino acids. Trimming stripped 2 bases from V and 4 bases from J, with 11 bases between. From germline, CDR1 is KGHSH and CDR2 LQKENI. Concerning this clone: Its target is not known.

The study ran its PCR with 60 Vbeta and 13 Jbeta primers. Assay: immunoSEQ multiplex PCR; the TCRdb copy retains only in-frame clones and omits some. The sample holds about 150,000 clones, around 84% seen once. This chain connects TRBV18 to TRBJ2-2; D possibly corresponds to TRBD1 (5 bases). This TCR came from a young woman in good health and CMV-seronegative. The sample consisted of PBMCs. In DNA form, the CDR3 reads TGTGCCAGCTCACCAATCCGACAGTTCACCGGGGAGCTGTTTTTT. Translating gives CASSPIRQFTGELFF.